The entry below gives a single T cell receptor (beta chain) sequence along with its context. The antigen is undetermined. This entry is derived from a study of T cell responses to AZD1222 COVID-19 vaccine. Findings and caveats of the study: Females outnumbered males among donors, who were mostly white British; clonal diversity was possibly underestimated. An increase in Spike-specific TCR breadth and depth was observed after two AZD1222 doses. Close to half of spike-specific TCRs reportedly recognize unmutated variant regions.

V was trimmed by 0 bases and J by 10 bases, leaving 13 bases between them. CDR1 is MNHNS, CDR2 SASEGT, per germline. The CDR3 consists of 15 residues. Pooled in the analysis were second doses at about 4 or about 12 weeks. Generated by immunoSEQ multiplex PCR, the TCRdb table keeps only in-frame clones and is missing some. Here the sample spans over 90,000 clones, about 93% being singletons. Sequenced here: peripheral blood, sampled 28 days after the second AZD1222 dose. This receptor was obtained from an adult who received the AZD1222 COVID-19 vaccine. This sequence joins TRBV6-1 and TRBJ1-6; D is possibly TRBD1 (5 bases). In nucleotides, the CDR3 is TGTGCCAGCAGTGAAGCGGCCAGGGTAGGCTCACCCCTCCACTTT. Its translation: CASSEAARVGSPLHF.